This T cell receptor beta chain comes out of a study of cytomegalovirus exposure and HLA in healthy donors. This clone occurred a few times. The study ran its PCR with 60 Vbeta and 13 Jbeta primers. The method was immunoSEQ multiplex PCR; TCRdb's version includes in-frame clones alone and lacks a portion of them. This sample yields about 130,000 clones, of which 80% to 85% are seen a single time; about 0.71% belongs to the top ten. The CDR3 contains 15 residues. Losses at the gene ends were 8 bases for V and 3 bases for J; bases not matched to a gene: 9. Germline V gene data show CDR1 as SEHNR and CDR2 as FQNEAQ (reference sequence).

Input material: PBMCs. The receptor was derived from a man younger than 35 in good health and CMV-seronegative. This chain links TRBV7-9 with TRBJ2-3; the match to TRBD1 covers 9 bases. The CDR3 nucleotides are TGTGCCAGCCCTCTAGGACAGGGGCGGACAGATACGCAGTATTTT. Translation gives CASPLGQGRTDTQYF.